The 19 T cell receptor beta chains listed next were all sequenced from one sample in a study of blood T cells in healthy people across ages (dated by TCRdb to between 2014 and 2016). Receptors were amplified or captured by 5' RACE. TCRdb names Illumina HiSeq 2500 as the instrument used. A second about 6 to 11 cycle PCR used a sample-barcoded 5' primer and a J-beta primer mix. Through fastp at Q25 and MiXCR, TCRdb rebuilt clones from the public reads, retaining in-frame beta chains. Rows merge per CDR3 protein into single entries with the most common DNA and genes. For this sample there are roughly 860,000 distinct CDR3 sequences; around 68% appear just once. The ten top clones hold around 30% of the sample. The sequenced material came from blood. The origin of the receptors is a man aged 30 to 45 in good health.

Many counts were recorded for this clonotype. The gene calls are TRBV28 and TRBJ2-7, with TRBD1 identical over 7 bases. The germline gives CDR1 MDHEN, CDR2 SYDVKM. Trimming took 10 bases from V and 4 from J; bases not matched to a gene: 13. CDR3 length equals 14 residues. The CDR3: CATEPTGSIYEQYF. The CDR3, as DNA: TGTGCCACCGAACCGACAGGGTCGATTTACGAGCAGTACTTC.

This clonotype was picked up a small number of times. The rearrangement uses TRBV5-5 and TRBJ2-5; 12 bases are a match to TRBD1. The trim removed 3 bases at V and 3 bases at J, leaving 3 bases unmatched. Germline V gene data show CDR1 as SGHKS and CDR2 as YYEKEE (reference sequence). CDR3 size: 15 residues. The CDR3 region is CASSWGTGGKETQYF. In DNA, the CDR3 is TGTGCCAGCAGCTGGGGGACAGGGGGCAAAGAGACCCAGTACTTC.

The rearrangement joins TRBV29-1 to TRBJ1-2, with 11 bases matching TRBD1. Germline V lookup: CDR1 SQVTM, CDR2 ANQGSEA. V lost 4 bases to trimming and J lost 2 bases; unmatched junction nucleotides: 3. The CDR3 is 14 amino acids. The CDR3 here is CSVAGTGGNYGYTF. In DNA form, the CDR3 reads TGCAGCGTTGCCGGGACAGGGGGGAACTATGGCTACACCTTC.

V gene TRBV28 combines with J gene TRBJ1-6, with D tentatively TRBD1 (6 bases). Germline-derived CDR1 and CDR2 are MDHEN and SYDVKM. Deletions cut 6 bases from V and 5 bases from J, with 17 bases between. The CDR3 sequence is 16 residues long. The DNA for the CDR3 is TGTGCCAGCAGCCCCAGGGGCGCTGACAATAATTCACCCCTCCACTTT. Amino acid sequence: CASSPRGADNNSPLHF.

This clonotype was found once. The CDR3 sequence: CASSEWRWIHQGEQYF. The CDR3 region has the DNA TGTGCCAGCAGTGAATGGCGATGGATTCACCAAGGGGAGCAGTACTTC. The V call is TRBV6-1, the J call TRBJ2-5, with D perhaps being TRBD1 or TRBD2 (5 bases each). The germline CDR1 and CDR2 sequences are MNHNS and SASEGT. Trimming removed 2 bases at V and 11 bases at J, with 24 bases between. This CDR3 is built from 16 residues.

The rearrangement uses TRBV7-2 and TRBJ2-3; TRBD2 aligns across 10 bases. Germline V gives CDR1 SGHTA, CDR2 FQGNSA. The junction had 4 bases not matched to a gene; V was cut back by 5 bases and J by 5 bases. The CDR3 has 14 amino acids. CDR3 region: CASSPAGGEDTQYF. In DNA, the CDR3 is TGTGCCAGCAGCCCAGCGGGGGGGGAAGATACGCAGTATTTT. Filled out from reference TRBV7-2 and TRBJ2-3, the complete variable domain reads GAGVSQSPSNKVTEKGKDVELRCDPISGHTALYWYRQSLGQGLEFLIYFQGNSAPDKSGLPSDRFSAERTGGSVSTLTIQRTQQEDSAVYLCASSPAGGEDTQYFGPGTRLTVL.

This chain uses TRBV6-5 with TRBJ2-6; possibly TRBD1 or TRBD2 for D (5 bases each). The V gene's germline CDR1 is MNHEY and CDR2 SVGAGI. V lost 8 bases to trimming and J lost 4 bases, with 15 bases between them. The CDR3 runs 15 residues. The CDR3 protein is CASGPPGTGANVLTF. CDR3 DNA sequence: TGTGCCAGCGGGCCGCCAGGGACCGGGGCCAACGTCCTGACTTTC.

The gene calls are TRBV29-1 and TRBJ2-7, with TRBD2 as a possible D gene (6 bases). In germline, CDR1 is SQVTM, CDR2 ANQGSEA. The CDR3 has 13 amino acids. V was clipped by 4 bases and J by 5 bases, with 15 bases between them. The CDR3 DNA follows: TGCAGCGTTGCGGCGACTAGTACGCACGAGCAGTACTTC. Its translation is CSVAATSTHEQYF.

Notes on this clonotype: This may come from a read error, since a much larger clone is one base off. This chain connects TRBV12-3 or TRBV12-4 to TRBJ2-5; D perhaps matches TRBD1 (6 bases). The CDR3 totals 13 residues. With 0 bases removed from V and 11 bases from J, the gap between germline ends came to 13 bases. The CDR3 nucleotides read TGTGCCAGCAGTTTAGCGCAGGGGTTCGGGCAGTACTTC. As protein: CASSLAQGFGQYF.

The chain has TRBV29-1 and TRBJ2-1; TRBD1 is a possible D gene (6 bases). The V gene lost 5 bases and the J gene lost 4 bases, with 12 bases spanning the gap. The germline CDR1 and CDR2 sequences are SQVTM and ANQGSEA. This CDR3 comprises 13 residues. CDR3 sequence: CSVWPGTYNEQFF. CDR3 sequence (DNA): TGCAGCGTTTGGCCAGGGACATACAATGAGCAGTTCTTC.

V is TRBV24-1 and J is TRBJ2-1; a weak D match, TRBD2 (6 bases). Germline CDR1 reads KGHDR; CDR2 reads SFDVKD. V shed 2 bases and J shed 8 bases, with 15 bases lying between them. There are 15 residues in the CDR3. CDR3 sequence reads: CATSDSLWGVDEQFF. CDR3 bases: TGTGCCACCAGTGATTCGCTCTGGGGGGTCGATGAGCAGTTCTTC.

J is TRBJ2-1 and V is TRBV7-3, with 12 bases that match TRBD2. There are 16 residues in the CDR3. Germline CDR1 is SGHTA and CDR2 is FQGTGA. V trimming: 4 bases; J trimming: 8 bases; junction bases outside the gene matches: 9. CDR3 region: CASSSGTSGFWDEQFF. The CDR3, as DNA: TGTGCCAGCAGCTCAGGGACTAGCGGGTTCTGGGATGAGCAGTTCTTC.

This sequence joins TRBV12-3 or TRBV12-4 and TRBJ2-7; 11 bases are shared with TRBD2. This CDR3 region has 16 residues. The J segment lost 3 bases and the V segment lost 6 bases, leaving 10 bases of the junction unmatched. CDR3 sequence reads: CASRGLAGGLIYEQYF. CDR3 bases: TGTGCCAGCAGAGGGCTAGCGGGGGGCCTAATCTACGAGCAGTACTTC.

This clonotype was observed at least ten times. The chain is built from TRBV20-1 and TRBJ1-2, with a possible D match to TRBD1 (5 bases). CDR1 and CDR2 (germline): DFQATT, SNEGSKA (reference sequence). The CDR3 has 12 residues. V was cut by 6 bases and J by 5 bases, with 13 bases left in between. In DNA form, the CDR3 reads TGCAGTGCCATCGGGACCCAGTATGGCTACACCTTC. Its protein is CSAIGTQYGYTF.

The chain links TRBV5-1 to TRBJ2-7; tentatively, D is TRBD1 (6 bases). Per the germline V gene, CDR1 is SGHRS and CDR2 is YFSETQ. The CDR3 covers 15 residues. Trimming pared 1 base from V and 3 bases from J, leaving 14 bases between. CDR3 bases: TGCGCCAGCAGCTTGCCCACAGGGTTGGACTACGAGCAGTACTTC. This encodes CASSLPTGLDYEQYF.

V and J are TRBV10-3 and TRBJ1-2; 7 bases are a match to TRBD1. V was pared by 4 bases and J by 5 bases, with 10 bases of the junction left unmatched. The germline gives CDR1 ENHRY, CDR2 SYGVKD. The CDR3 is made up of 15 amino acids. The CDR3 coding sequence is TGTGCCATCAGTGCGCCTGACCAGGGGGAGTATGGCTACACCTTC. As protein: CAISAPDQGEYGYTF.

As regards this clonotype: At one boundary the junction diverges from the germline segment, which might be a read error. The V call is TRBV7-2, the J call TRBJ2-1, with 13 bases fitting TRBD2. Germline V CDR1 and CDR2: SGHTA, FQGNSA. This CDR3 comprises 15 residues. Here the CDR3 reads CACRFTSGGDGEQFF. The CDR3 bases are TGTGCCTGCAGATTTACTAGCGGGGGGGACGGTGAGCAGTTCTTC.

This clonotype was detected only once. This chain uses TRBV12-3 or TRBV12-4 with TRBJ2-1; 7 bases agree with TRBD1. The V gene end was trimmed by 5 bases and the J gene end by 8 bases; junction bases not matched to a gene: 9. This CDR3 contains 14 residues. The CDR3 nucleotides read TGTGCCAGCAGTGTAGTTGGGACAGTCGATGAGCAGTTCTTC. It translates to CASSVVGTVDEQFF.

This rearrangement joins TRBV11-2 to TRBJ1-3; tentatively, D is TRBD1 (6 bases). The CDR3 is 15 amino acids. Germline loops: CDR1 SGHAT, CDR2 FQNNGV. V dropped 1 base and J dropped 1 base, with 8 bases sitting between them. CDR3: CASSLARGSGNTIYF. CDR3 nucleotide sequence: TGTGCCAGCAGCTTAGCCAGGGGATCTGGAAACACCATATATTTT.